Following are 12 T cell receptor beta chains from one sample sequenced in a study of blood T cell repertoires in COVID-19. The repertoire was sequenced with immunoSEQ multiplex PCR; TCRdb's copy has only in-frame clones and lacks some. This table holds about 200,000 clones, 85% found once. Input material: peripheral blood. The receptors come from an elderly woman with acute or convalescent COVID-19.

This clone was counted only a few times. The chain has TRBV19 and TRBJ2-2; D perhaps matches TRBD1 (5 bases). V was clipped by 3 bases and J by 0 bases, with 8 bases between them. The CDR3 is 15 amino acids. Germline V CDR1 and CDR2: LNHDA, SQIVND (reference sequence). CDR3 sequence (DNA): TGTGCCAGTAGTATGCAGGGCGCGAACACCGGGGAGCTGTTTTTT. Protein sequence: CASSMQGANTGELFF. Supplemented by reference TRBV19 and TRBJ2-2, the full variable domain reads DGGITQSPKYLFRKEGQNVTLSCEQNLNHDAMYWYRQDPGQGLRLIYYSQIVNDFQKGDIAEGYSVSREKKESFPLTVTSAQKNPTAFYLCASSMQGANTGELFFGEGSRLTVL.

V gene TRBV9 combines with J gene TRBJ2-1; D unclear. The CDR3 runs 12 residues. Germline assignment: CDR1 SGDLS and CDR2 YYNGEE. Deletions cut 2 bases from V and 4 bases from J, with 4 bases between. In DNA form, the CDR3 reads TGTGCCAGCAGCGTCCAGTACAATGAGCAGTTCTTC. Protein: CASSVQYNEQFF.

The chain couples TRBV4-1 to TRBJ1-1; 7 bases are a match to TRBD1. The V gene end was trimmed by 3 bases and the J gene end by 0 bases; junction bases not matched to a gene: 7. CDR3 length: 16 residues. The germline V gene has CDR1 MGHRA and CDR2 YSYEKL. CDR3 protein: CASSQIRGQLNTEAFF. CDR3 DNA: TGCGCCAGCAGCCAGATCCGGGGACAGCTGAACACTGAAGCTTTCTTT.

This clone was observed a handful of times. The chain links TRBV7-2 to TRBJ2-3, with 9 bases identical to TRBD2. With V trimmed by 1 base and J by 0 bases, 8 bases remained unmatched. The CDR3 has 18 residues. CDR1 and CDR2 from the germline V gene are SGHTA and FQGNSA. The CDR3 DNA sequence: TGTGCCAGCAGCTTAGTTAGGACAGCGGGGGGTAGCACAGATACGCAGTATTTT. Translated, it gives CASSLVRTAGGSTDTQYF.

The sample holds a few counts of this clone. The chain employs TRBV15 and TRBJ2-7, with TRBD2 matching over 7 bases. Germline lookup yields CDR1 LNHNV and CDR2 YYDKDF (reference sequence). This CDR3 has 18 amino acids. V lost 2 bases, J lost 2 bases, and 15 bases stayed unmatched. CDR3 bases: TGTGCCACCAGCAGAAAAACCGGGCCTAGCGGACATACCTACGAGCAGTACTTC. Translating it yields CATSRKTGPSGHTYEQYF. Complete variable domain (other parts from reference TRBV15 and TRBJ2-7): DAMVIQNPRYQVTQFGKPVTLSCSQTLNHNVMYWYQQKSSQAPKLLFHYYDKDFNNEADTPDNFQSRRPNTSFCFLDIRSPGLGDTAMYLCATSRKTGPSGHTYEQYFGPGTRLTVT.

This chain links TRBV4-1 with TRBJ1-5; tentatively, D is TRBD1 (6 bases). The V and J ends lost 0 bases and 3 bases respectively, with 12 bases between them. The germline CDR1 and CDR2 sequences are MGHRA and YSYEKL. The CDR3 is 16 amino acids. CDR3 loop: CASSQDWAGVNQPQHF. Written as DNA, the CDR3 is TGCGCCAGCAGCCAAGATTGGGCAGGGGTCAATCAGCCCCAGCATTTT.

This clone was picked up a small number of times. The chain combines TRBV19 with TRBJ1-3; no definite D call. This CDR3 contains 14 residues. Trimming shortened V by 5 bases and J by 0 bases, and 8 bases separated the two germline ends. The germline V gene has CDR1 LNHDA and CDR2 SQIVND (reference sequence). The CDR3 bases are TGTGCCAGTAGTTTACTGAACTCTGGAAACACCATATATTTT. Translating it yields CASSLLNSGNTIYF.

The chain recombines TRBV7-2 with TRBJ2-7; 10 bases match TRBD1. V was pared by 4 bases and J by 4 bases, with 4 bases of the junction left unmatched. Germline lookup yields CDR1 SGHTA and CDR2 FQGNSA. There are 14 residues in the CDR3. The CDR3 is CASSYRDRGYEQYF. The CDR3 DNA sequence: TGTGCCAGCAGCTACCGGGACAGGGGTTACGAGCAGTACTTC. Full variable domain (remainder filled in from reference TRBV7-2 and TRBJ2-7): GAGVSQSPSNKVTEKGKDVELRCDPISGHTALYWYRQSLGQGLEFLIYFQGNSAPDKSGLPSDRFSAERTGGSVSTLTIQRTQQEDSAVYLCASSYRDRGYEQYFGPGTRLTVT.

J is TRBJ1-2 and V is TRBV7-2; D is unclear. Trimming cost V 4 bases and J 8 bases, with 17 bases left between them. Germline loops: CDR1 SGHTA, CDR2 FQGNSA. The CDR3 is 14 residues long. The DNA of the CDR3 is TGTGCCAGCAGCTCCTCGCGTGTCGTGAGGGGCTACACCTTC. Protein sequence: CASSSSRVVRGYTF.

The CDR3 bases are TGCGCCAGCAGCTTGGCGACAGGGGGACAGCCCCAGCATTTT. The encoded protein is CASSLATGGQPQHF. V and J are TRBV5-1 and TRBJ1-5; 9 nucleotides align to TRBD1. The CDR3 contains 14 residues. V was clipped by 0 bases and J by 7 bases; unmatched bases: 2. Germline loops: CDR1 SGHRS, CDR2 YFSETQ.

The chain carries TRBV9 and TRBJ1-1; 8 positions agree with TRBD1. Unmatched junction bases numbered 4, after V lost 3 bases and J lost 3 bases. CDR3 length: 14 amino acids. Germline loops: CDR1 SGDLS, CDR2 YYNGEE. The chain's CDR3 is CASSAGQGYTEAFF. CDR3 coding DNA: TGTGCCAGCAGCGCCGGACAGGGATACACTGAAGCTTTCTTT.

The V call is TRBV7-2, the J call TRBJ2-5; D may be TRBD1 (5 bases). Germline CDR1 reads SGHTA; CDR2 reads FQGNSA. The CDR3 length is 14 residues. Deletions cut 3 bases from V and 5 bases from J, with 13 bases between. CDR3 loop: CASSLFRAGETQYF. In DNA, the CDR3 is TGTGCCAGCAGCTTGTTCAGGGCTGGGGAGACCCAGTACTTC. Filled out from reference TRBV7-2 and TRBJ2-5, the complete variable domain reads GAGVSQSPSNKVTEKGKDVELRCDPISGHTALYWYRQSLGQGLEFLIYFQGNSAPDKSGLPSDRFSAERTGGSVSTLTIQRTQQEDSAVYLCASSLFRAGETQYFGPGTRLLVL.